This entry is about one T cell receptor beta chain. What it binds is unknown. This CDR3 region has 14 residues. Looked up from germline, CDR1 is SGHRS and CDR2 is YFSETQ. V dropped 6 bases and J dropped 4; count of bases not matched to a gene: 9. The data stem from a study of PD-L1 blockade in urothelial cancer. As for the study in general: Each patient had 0 to 3 earlier chemotherapy regimens. Each blood sample yielded a median of around 130,000 T cells.

Study results and limitations: Below-median pretreatment blood TCR clonality was associated with improved progression-free and overall survival.

Libraries were prepared by immunoSEQ multiplex PCR; TCRdb keeps only in-frame clonotypes and omits some of them. The sample carries nearly 45,000 clones, roughly four fifths recorded once. Regarding time point: peripheral blood 6 weeks after treatment start. The sample here was PBMCs, taken around atezolizumab (anti-PD-L1) treatment. This TCR came from a man aged 55 to 70 with urothelial cancer. The chain is built from TRBV5-1 and TRBJ2-7, with 8 bases that match TRBD2. The CDR3 sequence: CASKDGRGVYEQYF. The CDR3 coding sequence is TGCGCCAGCAAAGACGGGAGGGGGGTTTACGAGCAGTACTTC.